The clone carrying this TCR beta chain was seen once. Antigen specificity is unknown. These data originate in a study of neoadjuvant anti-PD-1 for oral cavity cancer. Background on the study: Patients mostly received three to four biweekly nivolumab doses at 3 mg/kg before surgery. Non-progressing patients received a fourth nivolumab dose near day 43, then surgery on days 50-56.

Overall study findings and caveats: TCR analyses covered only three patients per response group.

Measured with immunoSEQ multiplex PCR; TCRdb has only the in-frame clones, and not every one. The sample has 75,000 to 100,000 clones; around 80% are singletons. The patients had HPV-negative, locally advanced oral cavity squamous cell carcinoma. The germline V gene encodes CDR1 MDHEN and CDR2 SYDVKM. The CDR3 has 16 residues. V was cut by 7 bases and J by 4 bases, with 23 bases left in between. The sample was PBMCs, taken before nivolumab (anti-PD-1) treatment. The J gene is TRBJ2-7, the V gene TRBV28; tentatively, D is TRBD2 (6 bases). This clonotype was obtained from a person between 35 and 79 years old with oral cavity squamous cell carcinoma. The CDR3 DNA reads TGTGCCAGCACCCCTTACGGCGGCACTGGGGGGTACGAGCAGTACTTC. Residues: CASTPYGGTGGYEQYF. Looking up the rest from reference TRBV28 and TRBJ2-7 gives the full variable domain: DVKVTQSSRYLVKRTGEKVFLECVQDMDHENMFWYRQDPGLGLRLIYFSYDVKMKEKGDIPEGYSVSREKKERFSLILESASTNQTSMYLCASTPYGGTGGYEQYFGPGTRLTVT.